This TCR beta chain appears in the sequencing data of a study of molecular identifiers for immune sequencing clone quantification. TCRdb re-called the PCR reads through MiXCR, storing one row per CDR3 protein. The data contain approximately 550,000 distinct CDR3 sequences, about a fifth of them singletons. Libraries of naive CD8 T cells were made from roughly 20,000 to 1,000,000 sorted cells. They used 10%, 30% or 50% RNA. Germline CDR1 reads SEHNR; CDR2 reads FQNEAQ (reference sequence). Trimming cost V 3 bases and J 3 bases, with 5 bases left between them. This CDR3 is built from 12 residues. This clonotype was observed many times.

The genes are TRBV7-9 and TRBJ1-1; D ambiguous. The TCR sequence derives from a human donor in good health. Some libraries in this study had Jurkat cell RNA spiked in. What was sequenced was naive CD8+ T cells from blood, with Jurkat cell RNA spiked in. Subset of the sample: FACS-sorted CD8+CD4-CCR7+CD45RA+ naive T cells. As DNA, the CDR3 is TGTGCCAGCAGCTTGGGGTACACTGAAGCTTTCTTT. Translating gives CASSLGYTEAFF.